These T cell receptor beta chains were read from a single sample in a study of T cells in Graves' hyperthyroidism and ophthalmopathy. TCRdb passed the multiplex PCR reads through MiXCR, listing each CDR3 protein once. The data hold 400,000 to 550,000 distinct CDR3 sequences, with around 24% observed a single time. Sequencing used blood. These receptors came from a woman in her 30s with Graves' ophthalmopathy. The CDR3 runs from the conserved cysteine through the conserved F or W. A D gene is named only where the DNA matches it firmly. The size entry is marked missing in some rows and otherwise reads once, few, many or a size class.

v_call	clone_size	j_call	d_call	cdr3_nt	cdr3_aa
TRBV27	.	TRBJ2-3	TRBD2	TGTGCCAGCAGTTCCATCGGGAGGGCCTCGACAGATACGCAGTATTTT	CASSSIGRASTDTQYF
TRBV11-2	many	TRBJ2-4	TRBD1	TGTGCCAGCAGCCTCCCAGGGGGCATTCAGTACTTC	CASSLPGGIQYF
TRBV27	many	TRBJ2-4	TRBD1	TGTGCCAGCAGTGGAGGACAGGCCCTAAACATTCAGTACTTC	CASSGGQALNIQYF
TRBV6-2/TRBV6-3	many	TRBJ2-4	TRBD1	TGTGCCAGCAGTAGGACAGGGACAAACATTCAGTACTTC	CASSRTGTNIQYF
TRBV25-1	.	TRBJ2-7	TRBD1	TGTGCCAGCAGTGGGTACAGGGGCTACGAGCAGTACTTC	CASSGYRGYEQYF
TRBV29-1	many	TRBJ1-2	TRBD1	TGCAGCGTCGTAACGGACAGGGCCGGTAGCTACACCTTC	CSVVTDRAGSYTF
TRBV27	few	TRBJ1-1	.	TGTGCCAGCAGTACAAGGGACGGGGTGAACACTGAAGCTTTCTTT	CASSTRDGVNTEAFF
TRBV28	many	TRBJ1-2	.	TGTGCCAGCAGTTTATCGGCAGGGATCTATGGCTACACCTTC	CASSLSAGIYGYTF
TRBV12-3/TRBV12-4	many	TRBJ2-2	.	TGTGCCAGCAGATTCCAGGGGACCGGGGAGCTGTTTTTT	CASRFQGTGELFF
TRBV12-3/TRBV12-4	.	TRBJ2-4	.	TGTGCCAGCAGTCGACAGGCAGGGGCTATCATTCAGTACTTC	CASSRQAGAIIQYF
TRBV6-1	many	TRBJ2-5	.	TGTGCCAGCAGTGAGCGCGGGGAAAAACTCGCAGGGGAAGAGACCCAGTACTTC	CASSERGEKLAGEETQYF
TRBV20-1	.	TRBJ2-7	.	TGCAGTGCCCAAGGAGACTGGAACTACGAGCAGTACTTC	CSAQGDWNYEQYF
TRBV10-3	many	TRBJ2-7	.	TGTGCCATCAGTGCTTCACTAGGCGAGCAGTACTTC	CAISASLGEQYF
TRBV6-1	many	TRBJ1-2	TRBD1	TGTGCCTCCACCGGGGGACAGGGAAGGAATGGCTACACCTTC	CASTGGQGRNGYTF
TRBV27	many	TRBJ2-5	TRBD2	TGTGCCAGCAGGCGGACTAGCGGGGGCCTCGAGACCCAGTACTTC	CASRRTSGGLETQYF
TRBV6-5	many	TRBJ2-7	.	TGTGCCAGCAGCACAAACTACGAGCAGTACTTC	CASSTNYEQYF
TRBV12-3/TRBV12-4	many	TRBJ2-7	TRBD1	TGTGCCAGCAGTCCTTCCGGGACAGGGACCTACGAGCAGTACTTC	CASSPSGTGTYEQYF
TRBV20-1	.	TRBJ2-7	.	TGCAGTGCTAGAGGGGAGGGGGCAAGGACCTACGAGCAGTACTTC	CSARGEGARTYEQYF
TRBV13	few	TRBJ2-2	TRBD1	TGTGCCAGCAGCCTTGGGACAGAGGGGCACACCGGGGAGCTGTTTTTT	CASSLGTEGHTGELFF
TRBV15	many	TRBJ1-1	.	TGTGCCACCAGCAGAGATGGAGGGAGAGGGACTGAAGCTTTCTTT	CATSRDGGRGTEAFF
TRBV2	many	TRBJ1-3	.	TGTGCCAGCAGTGAAGTGAGCGTCTCTGGAAACACCATATATTTT	CASSEVSVSGNTIYF
TRBV6-1	few	TRBJ1-5	.	TGTGCCAGCAGTGAATATTTGCAGGGGATGGCCCCCAATCAGCCCCAGCATTTT	CASSEYLQGMAPNQPQHF
TRBV28	many	TRBJ2-7	TRBD1	TGTGCCAGCAGGGATCCGGGACAGGGGGCTTACGAGCAGTACTTC	CASRDPGQGAYEQYF
TRBV7-3	many	TRBJ2-2	TRBD1	TGTGCCAGCAGCCGTGACAGGGGAAACACCGGGGAGCTGTTTTTT	CASSRDRGNTGELFF
TRBV20-1	many	TRBJ2-3	.	TGCAGTGCTAGAGGGGCGGGCACAGATACGCAGTATTTT	CSARGAGTDTQYF
TRBV7-2	few	TRBJ1-6	.	TGTGCCAGCAGCTTAGTGGACTATTCACCCCTCCACTTT	CASSLVDYSPLHF
TRBV3-1	.	TRBJ2-7	.	TGTGCCAGCAGCGAACGGATTGCCTACGAGCAGTACTTC	CASSERIAYEQYF
TRBV12-3/TRBV12-4	.	TRBJ2-7	.	TGTGCCAGCACCTCCCGGGGGGAGCAGTACTTC	CASTSRGEQYF
TRBV2	.	TRBJ2-7	.	TGTGCCAGCATACACAGGGCGGGAACCTTCTCCTACGAGCAGTACTTC	CASIHRAGTFSYEQYF
TRBV6-1	.	TRBJ1-1	.	TGTGCCTCGCGAGGGGGGAGCGTTGTCACTGAAGCTTTCTTT	CASRGGSVVTEAFF
TRBV28	many	TRBJ2-7	TRBD1	TGTGCCAGCAGTCAAGGGTTAGGCAGGGGGCTGTCCTACGAGCAGTACTTC	CASSQGLGRGLSYEQYF
TRBV12-3/TRBV12-4	.	TRBJ2-5	TRBD1	TGTGCCAGCAGTTCCACCGACAGGGTTGGGACCCAGTACTTC	CASSSTDRVGTQYF
TRBV11-2	.	TRBJ2-5	.	TGTGCCAGCAGCTTAGTTAGATTCCAAGAGACCCAGTACTTC	CASSLVRFQETQYF
TRBV28	many	TRBJ1-6	.	TGTGCCAGCAGTTTATCGGCAGGGTTGGGATCCTATAATTCACCCCTCCACTTT	CASSLSAGLGSYNSPLHF
TRBV5-5	many	TRBJ2-7	TRBD2	TGTGCCAGCAGCCTCGGACTAGCGGGGGGAGAGGAGCAGTACTTC	CASSLGLAGGEEQYF
TRBV5-6	.	TRBJ1-5	.	TGTGCCAGCAGCCGACGGAGCTATAGCAATCAGCCCCAGCATTTT	CASSRRSYSNQPQHF
TRBV20-1	.	TRBJ1-5	.	TGCAGTGCTAGAGTCCCAGGTAGCAATCAGCCCCAGCATTTT	CSARVPGSNQPQHF
TRBV15	many	TRBJ1-2	.	TGTGCCACCAGCAGAGACCTCGGAGCTAACTATGGCTACACCTTC	CATSRDLGANYGYTF
TRBV4-1	few	TRBJ1-1	.	TGCGCCAGCAGCGGAGACAGGCGGAACACTGAAGCTTTCTTT	CASSGDRRNTEAFF
TRBV6-5	.	TRBJ1-1	.	TGTGCCAGCAGTTACGTGTCAGGGGACACTGAAGCTTTCTTT	CASSYVSGDTEAFF
TRBV20-1	.	TRBJ2-7	.	TGCAGTGCTGCCGGGCCATCCTTCCACGAGCAGTACTTC	CSAAGPSFHEQYF
TRBV9	many	TRBJ1-1	.	TGTGCCAGCAGCGCCTCCGGGGGGCCCACTGAAGCTTTCTTT	CASSASGGPTEAFF
TRBV15	few	TRBJ1-1	.	TGTGCCACCAGCAGAGATCGTGAGACAGTATACACTGAAGCTTTCTTT	CATSRDRETVYTEAFF
TRBV7-8	once	TRBJ2-2	TRBD1	TGTGCCAGCACGGACAGGCCTGGGGAGCTGTTTTTT	CASTDRPGELFF
TRBV29-1	many	TRBJ1-2	.	TGCAGCGTTCAGGGGTTGAAAGGCTACACCTTC	CSVQGLKGYTF
TRBV7-9	few	TRBJ1-6	.	TGTGCCAGCAGCTTAGTTGGTCTGCTGGATTCACCCCTCCACTTT	CASSLVGLLDSPLHF
TRBV20-1	many	TRBJ2-7	TRBD1	TGCAGTGGACAGGGGTTTTCCACTAACGAGCAGTACTTC	CSGQGFSTNEQYF